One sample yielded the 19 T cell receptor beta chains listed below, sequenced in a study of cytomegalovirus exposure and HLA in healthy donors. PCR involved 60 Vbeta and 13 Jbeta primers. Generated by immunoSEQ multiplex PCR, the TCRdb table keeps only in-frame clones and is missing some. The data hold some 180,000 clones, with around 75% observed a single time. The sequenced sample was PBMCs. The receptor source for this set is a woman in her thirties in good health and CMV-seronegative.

DNA of the CDR3: TGTGCCAGCAGCTTAGGTGTGGACTTCACAGATACGCAGTATTTT. It translates to CASSLGVDFTDTQYF. The V and J genes are TRBV7-3 and TRBJ2-3; TRBD2 is a possible D gene (5 bases). Germline V gene sequence: CDR1 SGHTA, CDR2 FQGTGA. The CDR3 is 15 residues long. Trimming pared 2 bases from V and 2 bases from J, leaving 11 bases between.

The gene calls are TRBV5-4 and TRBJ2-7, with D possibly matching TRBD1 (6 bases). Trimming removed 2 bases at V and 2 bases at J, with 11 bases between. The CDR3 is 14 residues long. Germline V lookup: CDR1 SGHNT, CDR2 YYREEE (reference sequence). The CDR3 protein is CASSFGTNTYEQYF. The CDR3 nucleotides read TGTGCCAGCAGCTTCGGGACAAATACCTACGAGCAGTACTTC.

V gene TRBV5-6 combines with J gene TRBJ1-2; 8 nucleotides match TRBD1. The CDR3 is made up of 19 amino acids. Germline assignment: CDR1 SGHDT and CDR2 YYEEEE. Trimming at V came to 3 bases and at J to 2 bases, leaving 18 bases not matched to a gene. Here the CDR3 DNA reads TGTGCCAGCAGCTGGAAGACAGGGGACTCTACAAATCTAAACTATGGCTACACCTTC. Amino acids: CASSWKTGDSTNLNYGYTF.

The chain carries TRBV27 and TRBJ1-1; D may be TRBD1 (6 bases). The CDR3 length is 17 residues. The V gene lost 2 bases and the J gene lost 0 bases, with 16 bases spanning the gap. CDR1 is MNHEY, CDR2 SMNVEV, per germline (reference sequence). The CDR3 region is CASSLRRGGTMNTEAFF. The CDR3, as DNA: TGTGCCAGCAGTTTACGCAGGGGCGGAACCATGAACACTGAAGCTTTCTTT.

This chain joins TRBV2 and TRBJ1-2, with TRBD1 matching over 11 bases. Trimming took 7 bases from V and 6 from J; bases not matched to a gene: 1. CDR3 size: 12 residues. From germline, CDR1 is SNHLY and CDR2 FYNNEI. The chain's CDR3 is CASMGQGDGYTF. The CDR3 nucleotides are TGTGCCAGCATGGGACAGGGGGATGGCTACACCTTC.

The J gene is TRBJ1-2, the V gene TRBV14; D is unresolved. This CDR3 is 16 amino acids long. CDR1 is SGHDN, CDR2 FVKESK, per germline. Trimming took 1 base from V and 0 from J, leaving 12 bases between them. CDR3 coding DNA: TGTGCCAGCAGCCAAGGCCTCGGGTTAGCTAACTATGGCTACACCTTC. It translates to CASSQGLGLANYGYTF.

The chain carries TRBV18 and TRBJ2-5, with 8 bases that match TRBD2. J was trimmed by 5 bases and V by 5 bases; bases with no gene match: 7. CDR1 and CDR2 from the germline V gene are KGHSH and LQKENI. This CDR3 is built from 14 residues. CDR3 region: CASSSGRGGETQYF. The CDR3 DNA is TGTGCCAGCTCATCCGGGAGGGGCGGGGAGACCCAGTACTTC.

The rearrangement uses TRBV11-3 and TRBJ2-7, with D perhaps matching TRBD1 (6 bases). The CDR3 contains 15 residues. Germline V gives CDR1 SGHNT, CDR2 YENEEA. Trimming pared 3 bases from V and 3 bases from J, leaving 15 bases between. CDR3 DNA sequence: TGTGCCAGCAGCTTGGAGACAGGCGACTTCTACGAGCAGTACTTC. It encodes CASSLETGDFYEQYF.

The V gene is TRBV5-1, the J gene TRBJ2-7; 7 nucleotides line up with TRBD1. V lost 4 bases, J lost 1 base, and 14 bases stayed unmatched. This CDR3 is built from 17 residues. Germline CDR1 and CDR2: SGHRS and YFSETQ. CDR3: CASSPRNSQGTSYEQYF. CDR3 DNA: TGCGCCAGCAGCCCCAGAAACTCACAGGGGACATCCTACGAGCAGTACTTC.

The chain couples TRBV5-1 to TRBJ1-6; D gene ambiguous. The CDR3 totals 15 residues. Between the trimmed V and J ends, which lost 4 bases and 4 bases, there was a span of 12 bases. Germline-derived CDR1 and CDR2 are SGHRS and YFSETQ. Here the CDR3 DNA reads TGCGCCAGCAGCCGGTGGGAGTTATATAATTCACCCCTCCACTTT. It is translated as CASSRWELYNSPLHF.

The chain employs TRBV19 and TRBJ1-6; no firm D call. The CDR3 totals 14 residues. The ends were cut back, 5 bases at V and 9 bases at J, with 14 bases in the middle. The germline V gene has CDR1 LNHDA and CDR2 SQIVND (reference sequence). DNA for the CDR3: TGTGCCAGTAGTGCTCACCCAGACACTTCACCCCTCCACTTT. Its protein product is CASSAHPDTSPLHF.

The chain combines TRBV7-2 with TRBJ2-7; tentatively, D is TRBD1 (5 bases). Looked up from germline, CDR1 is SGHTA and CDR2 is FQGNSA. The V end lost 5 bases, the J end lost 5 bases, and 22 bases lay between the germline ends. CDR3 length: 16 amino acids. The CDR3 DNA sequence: TGTGCCAGCAGCCCCCCTGGGGCCGCCTTTTTAGACGAGCAGTACTTC. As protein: CASSPPGAAFLDEQYF.

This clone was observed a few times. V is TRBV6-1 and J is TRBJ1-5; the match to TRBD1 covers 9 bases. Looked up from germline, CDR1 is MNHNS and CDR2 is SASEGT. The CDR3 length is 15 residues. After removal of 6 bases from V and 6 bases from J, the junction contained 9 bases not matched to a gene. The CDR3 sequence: CASRMGQGRRQPQHF. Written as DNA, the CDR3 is TGTGCCAGCAGGATGGGACAGGGAAGACGTCAGCCCCAGCATTTT.

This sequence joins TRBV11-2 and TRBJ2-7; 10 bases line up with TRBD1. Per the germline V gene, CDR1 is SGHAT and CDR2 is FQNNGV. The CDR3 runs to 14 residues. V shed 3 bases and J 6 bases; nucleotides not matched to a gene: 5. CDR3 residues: CASSFDRGQSEQYF. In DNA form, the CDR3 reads TGTGCCAGCAGCTTCGACAGGGGGCAGAGCGAGCAGTACTTC.

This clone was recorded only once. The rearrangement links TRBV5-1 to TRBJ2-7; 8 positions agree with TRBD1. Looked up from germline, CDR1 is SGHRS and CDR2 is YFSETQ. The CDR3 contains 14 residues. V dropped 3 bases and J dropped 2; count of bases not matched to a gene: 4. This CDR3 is CASSSVDRAYEQYF. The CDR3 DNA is TGCGCCAGCAGCTCGGTGGACAGGGCCTACGAGCAGTACTTC.

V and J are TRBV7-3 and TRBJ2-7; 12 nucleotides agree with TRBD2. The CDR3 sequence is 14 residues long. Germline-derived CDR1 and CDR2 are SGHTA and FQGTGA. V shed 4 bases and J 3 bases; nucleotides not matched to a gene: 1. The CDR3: CASSSSGRDYEQYF. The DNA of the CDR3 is TGTGCCAGCAGCTCTAGCGGGAGGGACTACGAGCAGTACTTC.

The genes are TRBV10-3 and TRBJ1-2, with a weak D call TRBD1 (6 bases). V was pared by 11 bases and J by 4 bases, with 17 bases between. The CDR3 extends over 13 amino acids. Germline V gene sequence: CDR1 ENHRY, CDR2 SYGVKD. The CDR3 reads CAHRDTSGYGYTF. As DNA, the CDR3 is TGTGCCCACCGGGACACGTCGGGCTATGGCTACACCTTC.

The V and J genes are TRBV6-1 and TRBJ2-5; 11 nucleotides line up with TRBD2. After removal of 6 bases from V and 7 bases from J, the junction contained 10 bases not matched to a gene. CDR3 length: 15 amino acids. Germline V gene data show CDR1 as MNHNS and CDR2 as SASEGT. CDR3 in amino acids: CASRAVSGRGGTQYF. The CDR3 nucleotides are TGTGCCAGCAGGGCCGTTAGCGGGAGGGGGGGGACCCAGTACTTC.

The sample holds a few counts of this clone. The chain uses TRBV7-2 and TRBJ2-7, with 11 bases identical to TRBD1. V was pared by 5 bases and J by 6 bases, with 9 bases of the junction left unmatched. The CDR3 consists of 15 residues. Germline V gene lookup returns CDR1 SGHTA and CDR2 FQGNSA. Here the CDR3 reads CASSPTGTGGREQYF. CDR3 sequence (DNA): TGTGCCAGCAGCCCTACCGGGACAGGGGGACGCGAGCAGTACTTC.